A selection of T cell receptor beta chains follows, all from one sample in a study of control samples from healthy donors and cancer patients. The protocol was immunoSEQ multiplex PCR, while the TCRdb copy is restricted to in-frame clones and leaves out a portion. The sample records 150,000 to 200,000 clones, 85% to 95% being singletons. Sequencing input: blood. All receptors derive from a man aged 30 to 39 in good health. CDR3s include the opening cysteine and the closing phenylalanine or tryptophan. Each record gives: clone size, J gene, D gene, CDR3 length, V gene, CDR3 protein, CDR3 DNA. The D gene is left open where the match is weak. Some rows mark clone size as missing; the rest say once, few, many or name a class of expanded clone.

clone_size: once; j_call: TRBJ2-7; d_call: TRBD2; cdr3_length: 15; v_call: TRBV3-1/TRBV3-2; cdr3_aa: CASSQESSGSYEQYF; cdr3_nt: TGTGCCAGCAGCCAAGAGTCTAGCGGGAGTTACGAGCAGTACTTC
clone_size: NA; j_call: TRBJ2-3; d_call: NA; cdr3_length: 15; v_call: TRBV19; cdr3_aa: CASTHRAGYTDTQYF; cdr3_nt: TGTGCCAGTACTCATAGGGCGGGATACACAGATACGCAGTATTTT
clone_size: NA; j_call: TRBJ1-5; d_call: TRBD1; cdr3_length: 15; v_call: TRBV7-2; cdr3_aa: CASSKGTGVNQPQHF; cdr3_nt: TGTGCCAGCAGCAAAGGGACAGGGGTCAATCAGCCCCAGCATTTT
clone_size: NA; j_call: TRBJ1-2; d_call: NA; cdr3_length: 12; v_call: TRBV29-1; cdr3_aa: CSVVGHSYGYTF; cdr3_nt: TGCAGCGTTGTCGGACACAGCTATGGCTACACCTTC
clone_size: NA; j_call: TRBJ1-2; d_call: TRBD1; cdr3_length: 16; v_call: TRBV5-1; cdr3_aa: CASSLAGDREYYGYTF; cdr3_nt: TGCGCCAGCAGCTTGGCCGGGGACAGGGAATACTATGGCTACACCTTC
clone_size: NA; j_call: TRBJ1-5; d_call: NA; cdr3_length: 13; v_call: TRBV25-1; cdr3_aa: CASSGVSNQPQHF; cdr3_nt: TGTGCCAGCAGTGGGGTGAGCAATCAGCCCCAGCATTTT
clone_size: NA; j_call: TRBJ1-5; d_call: TRBD1; cdr3_length: 16; v_call: TRBV24-1; cdr3_aa: CATSGDRTYSNQPQHF; cdr3_nt: TGTGCCACCAGCGGGGACAGGACCTATAGCAATCAGCCCCAGCATTTT
clone_size: NA; j_call: TRBJ1-1; d_call: TRBD1; cdr3_length: 15; v_call: TRBV7-9; cdr3_aa: CASSQNLDRTRRAFF; cdr3_nt: TGTGCCAGCAGTCAAAACCTGGACAGGACGAGGCGAGCTTTCTTT
clone_size: NA; j_call: TRBJ1-4; d_call: NA; cdr3_length: 14; v_call: TRBV18; cdr3_aa: CASSPRAETGGLFF; cdr3_nt: TGTGCCAGCTCACCACGCGCAGAAACCGGCGGACTGTTTTTT
clone_size: NA; j_call: TRBJ1-1; d_call: NA; cdr3_length: 16; v_call: TRBV19; cdr3_aa: CASSYAATWDDTEAFF; cdr3_nt: TGTGCCAGTAGTTATGCCGCAACTTGGGACGACACTGAAGCTTTCTTT
clone_size: NA; j_call: TRBJ1-1; d_call: NA; cdr3_length: 13; v_call: TRBV28; cdr3_aa: CASNPNRNTEAFF; cdr3_nt: TGTGCCAGCAACCCAAATCGCAACACTGAAGCTTTCTTT
clone_size: once; j_call: TRBJ1-1; d_call: NA; cdr3_length: 15; v_call: TRBV5-1; cdr3_aa: CASSLVPGMNTEAFF; cdr3_nt: TGCGCCAGCAGCTTGGTTCCGGGTATGAACACTGAAGCTTTCTTT
clone_size: NA; j_call: TRBJ2-5; d_call: NA; cdr3_length: 12; v_call: TRBV10-3; cdr3_aa: CAISQNQETQYF; cdr3_nt: TGTGCCATCAGTCAGAACCAAGAGACCCAGTACTTC
clone_size: NA; j_call: TRBJ1-1; d_call: NA; cdr3_length: 14; v_call: TRBV6-2/TRBV6-3; cdr3_aa: CASSYAGMFTEAFF; cdr3_nt: TGTGCCAGCAGTTACGCCGGGATGTTTACTGAAGCTTTCTTT
clone_size: NA; j_call: TRBJ2-7; d_call: NA; cdr3_length: 15; v_call: TRBV4-1; cdr3_aa: CASSQGLALSYEQYF; cdr3_nt: TGCGCCAGCAGCCAGGGGCTTGCCCTCTCCTACGAGCAGTACTTC
clone_size: NA; j_call: TRBJ2-2; d_call: TRBD1; cdr3_length: 13; v_call: TRBV6-5; cdr3_aa: CASTRTGTGGLFF; cdr3_nt: TGTGCCAGCACTCGGACAGGGACCGGTGGGCTGTTTTTT
clone_size: NA; j_call: TRBJ2-2; d_call: TRBD1; cdr3_length: 17; v_call: TRBV25-1; cdr3_aa: CASSLEDRGPNTGELFF; cdr3_nt: TGTGCCAGCAGCCTGGAGGACAGGGGACCGAACACCGGGGAGCTGTTTTTT
clone_size: once; j_call: TRBJ1-6; d_call: TRBD1; cdr3_length: 14; v_call: TRBV19; cdr3_aa: CASSIRDRDFPLHF; cdr3_nt: TGTGCCAGTAGTATCCGGGACAGGGATTTTCCCCTCCACTTT
clone_size: NA; j_call: TRBJ1-4; d_call: NA; cdr3_length: 17; v_call: TRBV2; cdr3_aa: CASSTDSPAVVPEKLFF; cdr3_nt: TGTGCCAGCAGCACCGACAGCCCAGCTGTGGTTCCTGAAAAACTGTTTTTT
clone_size: NA; j_call: TRBJ2-7; d_call: TRBD1; cdr3_length: 16; v_call: TRBV27; cdr3_aa: CASSRRVGTGVHEQYF; cdr3_nt: TGTGCCAGCAGCCGCCGCGTTGGGACAGGGGTTCACGAGCAGTACTTC
clone_size: NA; j_call: TRBJ2-4; d_call: NA; cdr3_length: 15; v_call: TRBV2; cdr3_aa: CASSDRVRVGTIQYF; cdr3_nt: TGTGCCAGCAGTGATCGTGTCAGGGTCGGTACCATTCAGTACTTC
clone_size: NA; j_call: TRBJ2-5; d_call: NA; cdr3_length: 16; v_call: TRBV6-5; cdr3_aa: CASSYGGPWAQETQYF; cdr3_nt: TGTGCCAGCAGTTACGGGGGGCCTTGGGCCCAAGAGACCCAGTACTTC
clone_size: NA; j_call: TRBJ2-5; d_call: TRBD1; cdr3_length: 15; v_call: TRBV19; cdr3_aa: CASSINRGIQETQYF; cdr3_nt: TGTGCCAGTAGTATTAACAGGGGGATTCAAGAGACCCAGTACTTC
clone_size: NA; j_call: TRBJ1-6; d_call: NA; cdr3_length: 17; v_call: TRBV4-3; cdr3_aa: CASSLFDGDGYNSPLHF; cdr3_nt: TGCGCCAGCAGCCTTTTTGACGGGGACGGATATAATTCACCCCTCCACTTT
clone_size: once; j_call: TRBJ2-7; d_call: NA; cdr3_length: 16; v_call: TRBV10-1; cdr3_aa: CASSEGLAGKAYEQYF; cdr3_nt: TGCGCCAGCAGTGAGGGGCTAGCAGGAAAGGCCTACGAGCAGTACTTC
clone_size: NA; j_call: TRBJ2-1; d_call: NA; cdr3_length: 11; v_call: TRBV6-5; cdr3_aa: CASSYRGEQFF; cdr3_nt: TGTGCCAGCAGTTACCGCGGGGAGCAGTTCTTC
clone_size: NA; j_call: TRBJ1-1; d_call: NA; cdr3_length: 11; v_call: TRBV19; cdr3_aa: CASSTKAEAFF; cdr3_nt: TGTGCCAGTAGTACGAAGGCTGAAGCTTTCTTT
clone_size: NA; j_call: TRBJ2-2; d_call: NA; cdr3_length: 15; v_call: TRBV24-1; cdr3_aa: CATSDPGQNTGELFF; cdr3_nt: TGTGCCACCAGTGACCCGGGACAGAACACCGGGGAGCTGTTTTTT
clone_size: NA; j_call: TRBJ1-6; d_call: NA; cdr3_length: 17; v_call: TRBV28; cdr3_aa: CASSLTGGRVYNSPLHF; cdr3_nt: TGTGCCAGCAGTTTGACGGGCGGCAGGGTCTATAATTCACCCCTCCACTTT
clone_size: NA; j_call: TRBJ2-7; d_call: NA; cdr3_length: 17; v_call: TRBV5-5; cdr3_aa: CASSAASGESSAYEQYF; cdr3_nt: TGTGCCAGCAGCGCGGCTTCCGGGGAGTCTTCGGCCTACGAGCAGTACTTC
clone_size: NA; j_call: TRBJ1-2; d_call: TRBD1; cdr3_length: 16; v_call: TRBV5-4; cdr3_aa: CASRADRGLANYGYTF; cdr3_nt: TGTGCCAGCAGGGCGGACAGGGGGCTCGCTAACTATGGCTACACCTTC
clone_size: once; j_call: TRBJ2-5; d_call: TRBD2; cdr3_length: 15; v_call: TRBV2; cdr3_aa: CASSVERGVKETQYF; cdr3_nt: TGTGCCAGCAGTGTCGAGCGGGGTGTAAAAGAGACCCAGTACTTC
clone_size: NA; j_call: TRBJ2-2; d_call: NA; cdr3_length: 12; v_call: TRBV30; cdr3_aa: CAWSRGAGELFF; cdr3_nt: TGTGCCTGGAGTAGGGGGGCCGGGGAGCTGTTTTTT
clone_size: NA; j_call: TRBJ1-4; d_call: NA; cdr3_length: 15; v_call: TRBV15; cdr3_aa: CATSRTPGGSEKLFF; cdr3_nt: TGTGCCACCAGCCGAACACCCGGGGGAAGTGAAAAACTGTTTTTT
clone_size: NA; j_call: TRBJ1-2; d_call: NA; cdr3_length: 17; v_call: TRBV28; cdr3_aa: CASSTTGNLEILYGYTF; cdr3_nt: TGTGCCAGCAGCACTACAGGGAACCTAGAAATACTCTATGGCTACACCTTC
clone_size: NA; j_call: TRBJ1-1; d_call: NA; cdr3_length: 14; v_call: TRBV6-5; cdr3_aa: CASSYSLQGTEAFF; cdr3_nt: TGTGCCAGCAGTTACTCCCTACAGGGTACTGAAGCTTTCTTT